These 26 T cell receptor beta chains were sequenced from one sample in a study of blood T cell repertoires in COVID-19. Profiled with immunoSEQ multiplex PCR; TCRdb holds only in-frame clones, not every one. This sample has 94,000 or so clones, with about 88% found just once. Sequencing was performed on peripheral blood. All receptors derive from a woman aged 80 or over with active COVID-19.

The V and J genes are TRBV19 and TRBJ1-3; 7 bases fit TRBD1. Germline V CDR1 and CDR2: LNHDA, SQIVND (reference sequence). V dropped 3 bases and J dropped 0; count of bases not matched to a gene: 8. The CDR3 spans 17 residues. In DNA form, the CDR3 reads TGTGCCAGTAGTATGAGGACAGGAACTAACTCTGGAAACACCATATATTTT. The encoded protein is CASSMRTGTNSGNTIYF.

The J gene is TRBJ2-1, the V gene TRBV7-2, with 8 bases fitting TRBD2. Trimming cost V 5 bases and J 5 bases; bases outside gene matches: 8. This CDR3 comprises 15 residues. CDR1 SGHTA and CDR2 FQGNSA come from the germline V gene. CDR3 protein: CASSTAGAPNNEQFF. DNA of the CDR3: TGTGCCAGCAGCACAGCGGGAGCCCCAAACAATGAGCAGTTCTTC. The variable domain in full, with the rest retrieved from reference TRBV7-2 and TRBJ2-1, is GAGVSQSPSNKVTEKGKDVELRCDPISGHTALYWYRQSLGQGLEFLIYFQGNSAPDKSGLPSDRFSAERTGGSVSTLTIQRTQQEDSAVYLCASSTAGAPNNEQFFGPGTRLTVL.

The table lists this clone with a few counts. CDR3 protein: CASSFGTKQYF. The DNA of the CDR3 is TGTGCCAGCAGCTTCGGGACTAAGCAGTATTTT. The rearrangement links TRBV5-6 to TRBJ2-3, with TRBD2 identical over 7 bases. The CDR3 contains 11 residues. V lost 2 bases and J lost 11; bases outside the gene matches: 2. Germline V gene lookup returns CDR1 SGHDT and CDR2 YYEEEE.

V gene TRBV7-6 combines with J gene TRBJ2-1; 8 nucleotides agree with TRBD2. Germline-derived CDR1 and CDR2 are SGHVS and FNYEAQ. V trimming: 0 bases; J trimming: 10 bases; junction bases outside the gene matches: 8. The CDR3 extends over 15 amino acids. The CDR3 DNA sequence: TGTGCCAGCAGCTTAGCGGAACGGGAGGGCCTGGAGCAGTTCTTC. Translated: CASSLAEREGLEQFF.

Notes on this clone: The junction shows a germline mismatch at one end, possibly a read error. The genes are TRBV7-7 and TRBJ2-6; no reliable D call. The CDR3 runs to 14 residues. Germline-derived CDR1 and CDR2 are SSHAT and FNYEAQ (reference sequence). Written as DNA, the CDR3 is TGTGCTAGCAGCCCAAATCCTGGGGCCAACGTCCTGACTTTC. It encodes CASSPNPGANVLTF.

V usage is TRBV7-2 and J usage is TRBJ2-1; TRBD2 agrees at 7 bases. Trimming cost V 0 bases and J 4 bases; bases outside gene matches: 9. The CDR3 loop spans 17 amino acids. CDR1 is SGHTA, CDR2 FQGNSA, per germline. The CDR3 here is CASSLATGRKLYNEQFF. As DNA, the CDR3 is TGTGCCAGCAGCTTAGCCACCGGGAGGAAATTATACAATGAGCAGTTCTTC.

The rearrangement joins TRBV24-1 to TRBJ1-4; a possible D gene is TRBD1 (5 bases). The germline V gene encodes CDR1 KGHDR and CDR2 SFDVKD. V lost 5 bases to trimming and J lost 3 bases, with 6 bases between them. The CDR3 runs 13 residues. CDR3: CATSGGANEKLFF. The CDR3 DNA reads TGTGCCACCAGTGGGGGGGCTAATGAAAAACTGTTTTTT.

The table lists this clone with a few counts. V and J are TRBV5-6 and TRBJ2-7; TRBD2 matches 8 bases. The CDR3 contains 14 residues. The J segment lost 9 bases and the V segment lost 0 bases, leaving 8 bases of the junction unmatched. In germline, CDR1 is SGHDT, CDR2 YYEEEE. CDR3 loop: CASSLVGSGNLQYF. The CDR3 DNA follows: TGTGCCAGCAGCTTGGTGGGTAGCGGGAACTTGCAGTACTTC.

The V gene is TRBV21-1, the J gene TRBJ1-5; no check of the table's D call, TRBD1, against the DNA was made. TRBV21-1 is termed a pseudogene. This CDR3 has 16 amino acids. The CDR3 region has the DNA TGTGCCAGCAGCATGGGGACAGGGGGCGCGAATCAGCCCCAGCATTTT. Its protein is CASSMGTGGANQPQHF.

The chain is built from TRBV11-2 and TRBJ1-3, with D hard to call. Germline values: CDR1 SGHAT, CDR2 FQNNGV. The CDR3 covers 15 residues. The V end was cut by 1 base, the J end by 2 bases, with 9 bases between. CDR3 sequence: CASSLGWSAGNTIYF. The CDR3 coding sequence is TGTGCCAGCAGCTTAGGTTGGTCGGCTGGAAACACCATATATTTT. The full variable domain, with the rest looked up from reference TRBV11-2 and TRBJ1-3, is EAGVAQSPRYKIIEKRQSVAFWCNPISGHATLYWYQQILGQGPKLLIQFQNNGVVDDSQLPKDRFSAERLKGVDSTLKIQPAKLEDSAVYLCASSLGWSAGNTIYFGEGSWLTVV.

The chain has TRBV5-1 and TRBJ2-5, with D possibly being TRBD2 (6 bases). V was cut by 8 bases and J by 7 bases, with 18 bases left in between. CDR3 length equals 13 residues. Per the germline V gene, CDR1 is SGHRS and CDR2 is YFSETQ. The chain's CDR3 is CASSGLLGGTQYF. DNA for the CDR3: TGCGCCAGTTCGGGGCTCCTGGGGGGGACCCAGTACTTC.

The V gene is TRBV7-9, the J gene TRBJ1-3; 8 bases agree with TRBD1. Trimming at V came to 0 bases and at J to 2 bases, leaving 0 bases not matched to a gene. The CDR3 is made up of 15 amino acids. CDR1 and CDR2 (germline): SEHNR, FQNEAQ (reference sequence). For the CDR3, the DNA is TGTGCCAGCAGCTTAGCACAGGGGGCTGGAAACACCATATATTTT. Translated: CASSLAQGAGNTIYF.

The J gene is TRBJ1-2, the V gene TRBV6-5; D is ambiguous. CDR3 length equals 13 residues. V lost 6 bases, J lost 8 bases, and 16 bases lay in between. Germline-derived CDR1 and CDR2 are MNHEY and SVGAGI. The CDR3 loop is CASRSGGLWGYTF. The DNA of the CDR3 is TGTGCCAGCAGATCGGGAGGCTTATGGGGCTACACCTTC.

This clone was detected a few times. This chain joins TRBV3-1 (or the pseudogene TRBV3-2) and TRBJ1-2, with 10 bases aligning to TRBD1. Germline values: CDR1 LGHDT, CDR2 YNNKEL (reference sequence). J was trimmed by 7 bases and V by 2 bases; bases with no gene match: 7. CDR3 size: 15 residues. The CDR3 nucleotides read TGTGCCAGCAGCCAATGGGACAGGGGAGGAGGTGGCTACACCTTC. Translation gives CASSQWDRGGGGYTF.

This clone was seen just once. The gene calls are TRBV28 and TRBJ2-7; 7 nucleotides agree with TRBD2. The CDR3 length is 14 residues. V lost 4 bases and J lost 0; bases outside the gene matches: 3. Germline V lookup: CDR1 MDHEN, CDR2 SYDVKM. For the CDR3, the DNA is TGTGCCAGCAGTTATAGCGGGTTCTCCTACGAGCAGTACTTC. This translates into CASSYSGFSYEQYF.

Remarks on this clone: Different DNA sequences within this sample yield the same CDR3. The chain recombines TRBV7-3 with TRBJ2-5; 7 bases are a match to TRBD2. This CDR3 region has 14 residues. Trimming took 2 bases from V and 3 from J; bases not matched to a gene: 3. Per germline, CDR1 SGHTA and CDR2 FQGTGA. CDR3 sequence: CASSLGGREETQYF. The CDR3 bases are TGTGCCAGCAGCTTAGGAGGGAGGGAAGAGACCCAGTACTTC.

The gene calls are TRBV15 and TRBJ2-1; 12 positions match TRBD1. This CDR3 contains 16 residues. J gave up 9 bases and V 4 bases, and 10 bases lay outside the gene matches. Germline values: CDR1 LNHNV, CDR2 YYDKDF (reference sequence). CDR3 sequence: CATSTVGGQGAPEQFF. CDR3 DNA sequence: TGTGCCACCAGCACTGTGGGGGGACAGGGGGCGCCTGAGCAGTTCTTC.

V and J are TRBV7-9 and TRBJ2-1, with 10 bases fitting TRBD2. Unmatched junction bases numbered 5, after V lost 4 bases and J lost 8 bases. CDR1 and CDR2 (germline): SEHNR, FQNEAQ (reference sequence). CDR3 size: 14 residues. CDR3 DNA: TGTGCCAGCAGCTCCGGGACTAGCGACGATGAGCAGTTCTTC. Its translation is CASSSGTSDDEQFF.

The chain has TRBV5-1 and TRBJ1-2; 8 bases agree with TRBD1. The CDR3 is 15 residues long. J gave up 6 bases and V 0 bases, and 7 bases lay outside the gene matches. Germline values: CDR1 SGHRS, CDR2 YFSETQ. The CDR3 is CASSLVSGGANGYTF. In DNA, the CDR3 is TGCGCCAGCAGCTTGGTTTCAGGGGGCGCGAATGGCTACACCTTC. The variable domain in full, with the rest retrieved from reference TRBV5-1 and TRBJ1-2, is KAGVTQTPRYLIKTRGQQVTLSCSPISGHRSVSWYQQTPGQGLQFLFEYFSETQRNKGNFPGRFSGRQFSNSRSEMNVSTLELGDSALYLCASSLVSGGANGYTFGSGTRLTVV.

In DNA, the CDR3 is TGTGCCAGCAGCCATGGACTAGCGGGAGTCTACGAGCAGTACTTC. This translates into CASSHGLAGVYEQYF. The chain recombines TRBV7-9 with TRBJ2-7, with 13 bases fitting TRBD2. The CDR3 loop spans 15 amino acids. Germline CDR1 reads SEHNR; CDR2 reads FQNEAQ (reference sequence). V was pared by 5 bases and J by 3 bases, with 4 bases of the junction left unmatched.

The chain carries TRBV15 and TRBJ2-1, with D tentatively TRBD2 (5 bases). The length of the CDR3 is 16 residues. The ends were cut back, 3 bases at V and 0 bases at J, with 12 bases in the middle. Germline V gene sequence: CDR1 LNHNV, CDR2 YYDKDF (reference sequence). CDR3: CATSSRRSSSYNEQFF. The CDR3, as DNA: TGTGCCACCAGCAGTCGGAGGTCTAGCTCCTACAATGAGCAGTTCTTC.

The rearrangement joins TRBV30 to TRBJ1-2, with D possibly being TRBD1 (6 bases). The germline CDR1 and CDR2 sequences are GTSNPN and SVGIG (reference sequence). The V and J ends lost 1 base and 7 bases respectively, with 16 bases between them. This CDR3 region has 14 residues. Here the CDR3 reads CAWSDTGRGGGYTF. The CDR3 DNA reads as TGTGCCTGGAGTGACACCGGCAGGGGTGGTGGCTACACCTTC.

This clone was observed once. This sequence joins TRBV27 and TRBJ2-1, with TRBD2 matching 12 bases. Germline CDR1 MNHEY, CDR2 SMNVEV (reference sequence). This CDR3 region has 15 residues. The V gene end was trimmed by 5 bases and the J gene end by 5 bases; junction bases not matched to a gene: 4. The CDR3 sequence is CASSLAGGVNNEQFF. DNA of the CDR3: TGTGCCAGCAGTCTAGCGGGAGGGGTCAACAATGAGCAGTTCTTC.

This sequence joins TRBV7-2 and TRBJ2-5, with TRBD2 matching over 7 bases. The CDR3 consists of 18 residues. After removal of 1 base from V and 7 bases from J, the junction contained 18 bases not matched to a gene. CDR1 and CDR2 (germline): SGHTA, FQGNSA. CDR3 in DNA: TGTGCCAGCAGCTTAGGCCGTGGGGGTAGCGGGCCCCAGGGGACCCAGTACTTC. This encodes CASSLGRGGSGPQGTQYF.

The chain couples TRBV5-6 to TRBJ2-1; D remains ambiguous. CDR1 is SGHDT, CDR2 YYEEEE, per germline. Trimming left V 3 bases short and J 0 bases short, with 7 bases between. CDR3 size: 14 residues. CDR3 sequence reads: CASSSVSSYNEQFF. The CDR3 nucleotides are TGTGCCAGCAGCTCGGTTAGCTCCTACAATGAGCAGTTCTTC.

The chain employs TRBV7-3 and TRBJ2-3, with 11 bases matching TRBD1. CDR3 length equals 15 residues. V was clipped by 3 bases and J by 6 bases; unmatched bases: 5. Germline V gene data show CDR1 as SGHTA and CDR2 as FQGTGA. CDR3 coding DNA: TGTGCCAGCAGCTTGGGACAGGGGGACTTTGATACGCAGTATTTT. It encodes CASSLGQGDFDTQYF.